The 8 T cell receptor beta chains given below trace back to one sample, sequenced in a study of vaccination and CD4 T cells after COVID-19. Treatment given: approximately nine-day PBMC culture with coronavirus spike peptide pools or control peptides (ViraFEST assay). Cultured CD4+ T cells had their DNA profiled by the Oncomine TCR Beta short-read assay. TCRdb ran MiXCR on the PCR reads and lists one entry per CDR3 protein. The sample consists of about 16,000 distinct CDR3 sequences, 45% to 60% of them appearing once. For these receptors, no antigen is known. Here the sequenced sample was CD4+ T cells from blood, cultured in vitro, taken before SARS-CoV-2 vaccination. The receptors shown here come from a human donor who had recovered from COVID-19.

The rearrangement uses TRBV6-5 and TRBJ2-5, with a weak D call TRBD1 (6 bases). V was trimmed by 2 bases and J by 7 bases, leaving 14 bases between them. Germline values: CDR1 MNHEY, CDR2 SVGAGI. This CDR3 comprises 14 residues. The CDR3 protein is CASSYRDTYATQYF. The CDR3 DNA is TGTGCCAGCAGTTACCGGGACACATACGCGACCCAGTACTTC.

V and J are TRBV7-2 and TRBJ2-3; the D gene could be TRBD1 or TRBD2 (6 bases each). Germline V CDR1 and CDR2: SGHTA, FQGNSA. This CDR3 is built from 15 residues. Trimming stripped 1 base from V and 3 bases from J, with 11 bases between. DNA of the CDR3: TGTGCCAGCAGCTTAGTGCAGGGGAGGACAGATACGCAGTATTTT. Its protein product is CASSLVQGRTDTQYF.

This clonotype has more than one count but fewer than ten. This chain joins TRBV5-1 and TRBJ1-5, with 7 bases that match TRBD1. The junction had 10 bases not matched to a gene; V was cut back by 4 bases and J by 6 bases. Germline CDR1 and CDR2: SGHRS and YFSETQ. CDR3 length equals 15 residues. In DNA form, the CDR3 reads TGCGCCAGCAGCGCAACAGGGCAGGGGGGTCAGCCCCAGCATTTT. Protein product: CASSATGQGGQPQHF. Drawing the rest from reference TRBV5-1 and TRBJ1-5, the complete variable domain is KAGVTQTPRYLIKTRGQQVTLSCSPISGHRSVSWYQQTPGQGLQFLFEYFSETQRNKGNFPGRFSGRQFSNSRSEMNVSTLELGDSALYLCASSATGQGGQPQHFGDGTRLSIL.

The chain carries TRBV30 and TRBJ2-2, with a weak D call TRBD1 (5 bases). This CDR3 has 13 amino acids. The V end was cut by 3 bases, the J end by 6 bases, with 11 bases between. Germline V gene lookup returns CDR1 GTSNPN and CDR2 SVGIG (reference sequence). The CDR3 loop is CAWSARTPGELFF. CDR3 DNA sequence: TGTGCCTGGAGCGCCCGGACACCCGGGGAGCTGTTTTTT.

CDR3 protein: CSAPQRDKGETQYF. The DNA of the CDR3 is TGCAGTGCCCCCCAGCGGGATAAAGGAGAGACCCAGTACTTC. The chain has TRBV20-1 and TRBJ2-5, with TRBD2 identical over 7 bases. Germline V gene data show CDR1 as DFQATT and CDR2 as SNEGSKA (reference sequence). The ends lost 6 bases at V and 4 bases at J; junction bases unmatched: 11. The CDR3 runs to 14 residues.

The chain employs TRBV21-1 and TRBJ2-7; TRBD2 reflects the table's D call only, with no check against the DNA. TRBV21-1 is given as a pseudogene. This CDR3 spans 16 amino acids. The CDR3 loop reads CASSNPGLADLYEQYF. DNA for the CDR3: TGTGCCAGCAGCAACCCGGGACTAGCCGATCTATACGAGCAGTACTTC.

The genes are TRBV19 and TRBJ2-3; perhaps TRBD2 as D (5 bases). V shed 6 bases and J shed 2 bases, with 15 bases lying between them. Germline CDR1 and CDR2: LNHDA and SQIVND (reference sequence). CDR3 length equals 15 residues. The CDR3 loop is CASSKLLAHTDTQYF. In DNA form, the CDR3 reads TGTGCCAGTAGCAAGCTGCTAGCCCACACAGATACGCAGTATTTT.

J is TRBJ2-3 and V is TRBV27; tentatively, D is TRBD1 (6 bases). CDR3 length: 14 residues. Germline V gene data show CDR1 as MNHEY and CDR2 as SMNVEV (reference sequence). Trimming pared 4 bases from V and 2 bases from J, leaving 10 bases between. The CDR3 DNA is TGTGCCAGCAGTTGGGGGCTTCACACAGATACGCAGTATTTT. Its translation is CASSWGLHTDTQYF.